This TCR beta chain was profiled in a study of blood T cell repertoires in COVID-19. Whole-study context: The origin of the acute and convalescent COVID-19 samples was the United States, Italy and Spain. In each case, the material was cDNA or gDNA derived from T cells, B-cell-depleted T cells, or PBMCs.

This CDR3 is 14 amino acids long. Germline V lookup: CDR1 MNHEY, CDR2 SVGAGI. V was clipped by 6 bases and J by 6 bases, with 15 bases between them. This clone was seen once. In the original analysis: The assay estimated nucleated cells by amplifying reference gene primers. Assay used: immunoSEQ multiplex PCR; TCRdb lists only in-frame clones, some missing. V and J calls and clone size are as listed in that table; D and trimming were resolved from the DNA. Among roughly 150,000 clones listed, around 83% were seen once. V usage is TRBV6-5 and J usage is TRBJ1-5; possibly TRBD1 for D (6 bases). The specimen was peripheral blood. The receptor comes from a man aged 65 to 85 who had recovered from COVID-19. The CDR3 region is CASRMTGGFQPQHF. The CDR3 DNA follows: TGTGCCAGCAGAATGACAGGCGGGTTTCAGCCCCAGCATTTT.